This TCR beta chain was retrieved from a study of technical replicates of blood from several donors. The V end lost 3 bases, the J end lost 4 bases, and 11 bases lay between the germline ends. The V gene's germline CDR1 is SGHNT and CDR2 YYREEE (reference sequence). CDR3 length equals 13 residues. Here immunoSEQ multiplex PCR was the method, and the copy in TCRdb shows in-frame clones only, minus some. The data hold 25,000 to 40,000 clones, with approximately 94% observed a single time. The rearrangement uses TRBV5-4 and TRBJ2-7; possibly TRBD2 for D (5 bases). The sequenced sample was PBMCs. This clonotype was sampled from a human donor in good health. Some clones in this sample may be carry-over from other donors' samples. The CDR3 here is CASSSTGIYEQYF. Written as DNA, the CDR3 is TGTGCCAGCAGCTCAACGGGAATATACGAGCAGTACTTC.